The rows below give T cell receptor beta chains drawn from one sample of a study of blood T cell repertoires in COVID-19. The repertoire was sequenced with immunoSEQ multiplex PCR; TCRdb's copy has only in-frame clones and lacks some. The table shows about 270,000 clones, with around 89% occurring only once. The sample taken for sequencing was PBMCs or T cells enriched from blood (not recorded which). The receptors stem from a woman aged 45-60 years who had recovered from COVID-19. Each CDR3 is given with its conserved first and last residue. The D gene is left open where the match is weak. Only part of the rows carry a size: once, few, many, or a class if the clone is expanded.

d_call | j_call | v_call | clone_size | cdr3_aa | cdr3_nt
- | TRBJ2-2 | TRBV2 | few | CASSEGLKNTGELFF | TGTGCCAGCAGTGAAGGACTAAAGAACACCGGGGAGCTGTTTTTT
TRBD1 | TRBJ1-6 | TRBV3-1/TRBV3-2 | - | CASSTLGPLAGGRGLNSPLHF | TGTGCCAGCAGCACACTCGGCCCCCTGGCTGGAGGCAGGGGGCTTAATTCACCCCTCCACTTT
- | TRBJ1-1 | TRBV5-1 | - | CASSGGTAMNTEAFF | TGCGCCAGCAGCGGGGGGACGGCCATGAACACTGAAGCTTTCTTT
TRBD1 | TRBJ1-6 | TRBV29-1 | few | CSATTGINSPLHF | TGCAGCGCTACGACAGGGATAAATTCACCCCTCCACTTT
- | TRBJ1-5 | TRBV2 | - | CASRREQGSNQPQHF | TGTGCCAGCAGGAGAGAACAGGGTAGCAATCAGCCCCAGCATTTT
TRBD1 | TRBJ2-5 | TRBV5-6 | - | CASSFRQGQETQYF | TGTGCCAGCAGCTTTCGACAGGGACAAGAGACCCAGTACTTC
TRBD1 | TRBJ1-6 | TRBV18 | - | CASSQDRGRANSPLHF | TGTGCCAGCTCACAGGACAGGGGGCGTGCAAATTCACCCCTCCACTTT
- | TRBJ2-7 | TRBV7-2 | - | CASIDSLRYEQYF | TGTGCCAGCATAGACTCTCTGCGCTACGAGCAGTACTTC
TRBD1 | TRBJ1-1 | TRBV28 | once | CASSGGITEAFF | TGTGCCAGCTCAGGGGGGATCACTGAAGCTTTCTTT
TRBD2 | TRBJ2-1 | TRBV19 | once | CASSIVDIQLAGANYNEQFF | TGTGCCAGTAGTATAGTCGACATACAATTAGCGGGAGCGAATTACAATGAGCAGTTCTTC
TRBD2 | TRBJ2-1 | TRBV7-2 | - | CASSLTSGSGWEQFF | TGTGCCAGCAGCTTGACTAGCGGGAGCGGTTGGGAGCAGTTCTTC
- | TRBJ2-3 | TRBV28 | - | CASSFLTGAADTQYF | TGTGCCAGCAGTTTTTTGACGGGAGCCGCAGATACGCAGTATTTT
- | TRBJ1-2 | TRBV18 | - | CASSPQEVDGYTF | TGTGCCAGCTCACCACAGGAGGTTGATGGCTACACCTTC
TRBD2 | TRBJ2-5 | TRBV3-1/TRBV3-2 | - | CASSQASRGSGIETQYF | TGTGCCAGCAGCCAAGCCTCTCGAGGTAGCGGGATAGAGACCCAGTACTTC
- | TRBJ2-3 | TRBV3-1/TRBV3-2 | - | CASSRGGDTQYF | TGTGCCAGCAGCCGAGGGGGAGATACGCAGTATTTT
TRBD1 | TRBJ1-5 | TRBV7-9 | - | CASSLGTGGDQPQHF | TGTGCCAGCAGCTTAGGTACAGGGGGTGATCAGCCCCAGCATTTT
- | TRBJ1-2 | TRBV27 | - | CASSLSGVGGNYGYTF | TGTGCCAGCAGTTTATCCGGTGTCGGCGGCAACTATGGCTACACCTTC
- | TRBJ2-5 | TRBV7-3 | once | CASSLLRGETQYF | TGTGCCAGCAGCTTATTAAGGGGAGAGACCCAGTACTTC
- | TRBJ2-1 | TRBV15 | - | CATSRVFIVDEQFF | TGTGCCACCAGCAGAGTTTTCATAGTCGATGAGCAGTTCTTC
- | TRBJ2-5 | TRBV20-1 | once | CSARDQGGQYF | TGCAGTGCTAGAGATCAGGGGGGCCAGTACTTC
TRBD1 | TRBJ1-3 | TRBV7-9 | - | CASSLGQPLGGNTIYF | TGTGCCAGCAGCTTGGGACAGCCCCTGGGGGGAAACACCATATATTTT
- | TRBJ1-6 | TRBV28 | - | CASSLYTGGNSPLHF | TGTGCCAGCAGTTTGTACACCGGGGGTAATTCACCCCTCCACTTT
- | TRBJ1-1 | TRBV3-1/TRBV3-2 | - | CASSSPEGTEAFF | TGTGCCAGCAGCTCGCCCGAGGGCACTGAAGCTTTCTTT